The 13 T cell receptor beta chains below come from one sample, sequenced in a study of blood T cell repertoires in COVID-19. The table came from immunoSEQ multiplex PCR; TCRdb's copy has only in-frame clones and leaves some out. The table has around 52,000 clones, approximately 82% seen once. The sample comprised peripheral blood. The receptors originated from a woman aged 80 or older with acute or convalescent COVID-19.

The chain has TRBV5-4 and TRBJ1-2; D perhaps matches TRBD1 (6 bases). Germline CDR1 and CDR2: SGHNT and YYREEE (reference sequence). The CDR3 length is 14 residues. The V end lost 4 bases, the J end lost 7 bases, and 17 bases lay between the germline ends. The CDR3 reads CASSPFGGAGGYTF. The DNA of the CDR3 is TGTGCCAGCAGCCCCTTTGGGGGGGCCGGTGGCTACACCTTC.

CDR3 DNA: TGTGCCAGTAGTACAAACCGGGACAGTTACTACGAGCAGTACTTC. Its translation: CASSTNRDSYYEQYF. The J gene is TRBJ2-7, the V gene TRBV19; TRBD1 aligns across 7 bases. Germline V CDR1 and CDR2: LNHDA, SQIVND (reference sequence). The CDR3 has 15 amino acids. V trimming: 4 bases; J trimming: 3 bases; junction bases outside the gene matches: 9.

The CDR3 DNA follows: TGTGCCAGCAGTGGCCCTACCGCGGACAGTCTACTTAACTATGGCTACACCTTC. This encodes CASSGPTADSLLNYGYTF. The genes are TRBV25-1 and TRBJ1-2; the D gene is possibly TRBD1 (6 bases). Germline V gives CDR1 MGHDK, CDR2 SYGVNS. The CDR3 is 18 residues long. V lost 4 bases to trimming and J lost 1 base, with 22 bases between them.

This sequence joins TRBV28 and TRBJ1-2, with 8 nucleotides matching TRBD1. The CDR3 has 14 amino acids. Germline trimming cut 6 bases from V and 5 bases from J; bases unmatched to any gene: 8. In germline, CDR1 is MDHEN, CDR2 SYDVKM. In nucleotides, the CDR3 is TGTGCCAGCAGACGACAGGGGAATCAATATGGCTACACCTTC. This encodes CASRRQGNQYGYTF.

Relative to its sample, this clone is medium-sized. The V and J genes are TRBV4-2 and TRBJ2-7, with 9 bases matching TRBD1. This CDR3 is built from 14 residues. Germline CDR1 LGHNA, CDR2 YNFKEQ. Trimming cost V 5 bases and J 2 bases; bases outside gene matches: 4. CDR3 coding DNA: TGTGCCAGCAGCGCCGGGACAGGGACCTACGAGCAGTACTTC. Its protein is CASSAGTGTYEQYF.

The chain carries TRBV11-2 and TRBJ2-1, with 9 positions matching TRBD2. V shed 3 bases and J 9 bases; nucleotides not matched to a gene: 3. The CDR3 length is 13 residues. Germline values: CDR1 SGHAT, CDR2 FQNNGV. In nucleotides, the CDR3 is TGTGCCAGCAGCTTCCTAGCGGGGATTGAGCAGTTCTTC. Its protein product is CASSFLAGIEQFF.

CDR3 amino acids: CASSLGRSYNEQFF. CDR3 DNA: TGTGCCAGCAGCTTAGGGCGGAGCTACAATGAGCAGTTCTTC. This chain links TRBV11-3 with TRBJ2-1; D gene ambiguous. Germline V gene data show CDR1 as SGHNT and CDR2 as YENEEA. Trimming shortened V by 1 base and J by 3 bases, and 7 bases separated the two germline ends. There are 14 residues in the CDR3.

This chain links TRBV15 with TRBJ2-5; TRBD2 matches at 7 bases. The junction had 3 bases not matched to a gene; V was cut back by 0 bases and J by 5 bases. The CDR3 extends over 14 amino acids. Germline V lookup: CDR1 LNHNV, CDR2 YYDKDF (reference sequence). CDR3 sequence: CATSRDGGGETQYF. The CDR3, as DNA: TGTGCCACCAGCAGAGACGGGGGAGGGGAGACCCAGTACTTC.

This chain joins TRBV11-1 and TRBJ2-7; a weak D match, TRBD1 (5 bases). V was trimmed by 0 bases and J by 2 bases, leaving 8 bases between them. The CDR3 loop spans 14 amino acids. The germline CDR1 and CDR2 sequences are SGHAT and FQDESV (reference sequence). CDR3 region: CASSLARGPYEQYF. CDR3 coding DNA: TGTGCCAGCAGCTTAGCAAGGGGCCCCTACGAGCAGTACTTC. The whole variable domain, remainder taken from reference TRBV11-1 and TRBJ2-7, is EAEVAQSPRYKITEKSQAVAFWCDPISGHATLYWYRQILGQGPELLVQFQDESVVDDSQLPKDRFSAERLKGVDSTLKIQPAELGDSAMYLCASSLARGPYEQYFGPGTRLTVT.

This chain uses TRBV2 with TRBJ2-3; 16 bases agree with TRBD2. With 7 bases clipped from V and 1 base from J, the junction kept 11 bases outside the gene matches. The CDR3 sequence is 19 residues long. Germline CDR1 reads SNHLY; CDR2 reads FYNNEI. CDR3 nucleotide sequence: TGTGCCAGCACTTCAGGGACTAGCGGGAGGGCCTCCGGCACAGATACGCAGTATTTT. Amino acids: CASTSGTSGRASGTDTQYF.

The chain recombines TRBV3-1 (or the pseudogene TRBV3-2) with TRBJ2-5; D is perhaps TRBD1 (6 bases). The CDR3 is made up of 14 amino acids. V was shortened by 4 bases and J by 4 bases, with 13 bases between the two germline ends. Germline CDR1 LGHDT, CDR2 YNNKEL (reference sequence). CDR3: CASSLNGQLETQYF. DNA of the CDR3: TGTGCCAGCAGCCTCAATGGACAGTTAGAGACCCAGTACTTC.

This clone was found a few times. The chain carries TRBV6-5 and TRBJ1-1; D may be TRBD1 (5 bases). CDR1 is MNHEY and CDR2 is SVGAGI in the germline V gene. CDR3 length: 14 amino acids. Trimming shortened V by 6 bases and J by 2 bases, and 13 bases separated the two germline ends. The CDR3 loop reads CASSPQVANTEAFF. In DNA form, the CDR3 reads TGTGCCAGCAGCCCACAGGTGGCCAACACTGAAGCTTTCTTT.

The chain has TRBV5-1 and TRBJ2-7; 11 bases fit TRBD1. Per the germline V gene, CDR1 is SGHRS and CDR2 is YFSETQ. J gave up 5 bases and V 3 bases, and 4 bases lay outside the gene matches. CDR3 size: 14 residues. The CDR3 region is CASSSRDRGNEQYF. The CDR3 nucleotides are TGCGCCAGCAGCTCCCGGGACAGGGGGAACGAGCAGTACTTC.